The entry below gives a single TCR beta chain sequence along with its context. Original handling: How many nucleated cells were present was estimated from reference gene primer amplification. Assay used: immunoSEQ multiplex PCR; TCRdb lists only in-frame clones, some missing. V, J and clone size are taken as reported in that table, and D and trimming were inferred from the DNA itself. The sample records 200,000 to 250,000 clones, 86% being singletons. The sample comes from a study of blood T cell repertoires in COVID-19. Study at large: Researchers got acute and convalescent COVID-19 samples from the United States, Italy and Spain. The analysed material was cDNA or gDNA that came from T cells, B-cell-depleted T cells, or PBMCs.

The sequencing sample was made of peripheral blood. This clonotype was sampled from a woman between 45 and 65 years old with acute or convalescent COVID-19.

The CDR3 DNA reads TGTGCCATCAAGGACAGTCAGAACACTGAAGCTTTCTTT. Amino acid sequence: CAIKDSQNTEAFF. This chain joins TRBV10-3 and TRBJ1-1, with D possibly matching TRBD1 (6 bases). Germline values: CDR1 ENHRY, CDR2 SYGVKD. The CDR3 loop spans 13 amino acids. V lost 7 bases to trimming and J lost 1 base, with 10 bases between them.